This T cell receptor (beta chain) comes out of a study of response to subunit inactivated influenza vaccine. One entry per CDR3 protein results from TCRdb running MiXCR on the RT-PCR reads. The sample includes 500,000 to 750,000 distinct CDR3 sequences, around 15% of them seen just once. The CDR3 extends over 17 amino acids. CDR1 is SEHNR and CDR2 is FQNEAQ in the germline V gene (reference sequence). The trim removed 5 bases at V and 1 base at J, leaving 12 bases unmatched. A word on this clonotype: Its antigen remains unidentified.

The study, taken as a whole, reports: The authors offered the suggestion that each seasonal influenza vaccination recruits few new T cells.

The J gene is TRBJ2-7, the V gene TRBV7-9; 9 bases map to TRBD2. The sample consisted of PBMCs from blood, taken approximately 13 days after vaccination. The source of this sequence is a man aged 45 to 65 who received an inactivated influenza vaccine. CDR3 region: CASSLPILAGISYEQYF. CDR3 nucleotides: TGTGCCAGCAGCCTCCCCATCCTAGCGGGAATATCCTACGAGCAGTACTTC.